The clone carrying this TCR beta chain showed up many times. Its antigen is not known. The V gene end was trimmed by 5 bases and the J gene end by 9 bases; junction bases not matched to a gene: 10. The CDR3 sequence is 13 residues long. Germline CDR1 and CDR2: GTSNPN and SVGIG (reference sequence). Amplified TCR beta CDR3 regions derived from RNA transcripts. A first-round RT-PCR of the TCR CDR3 used the HTBI primer set. TCRdb recomputed calls from the multiplex PCR reads with MiXCR, one row per CDR3 protein. The sample lists around 300,000 distinct CDR3 sequences, roughly an eighth occurring once. The sample comes from a study of T cells in Graves' hyperthyroidism and ophthalmopathy. About the research overall: Before any treatment, at initial diagnosis, peripheral blood was collected. Findings and caveats of the study: It was a median roughly 6.5 months before onset that the model predicted ophthalmopathy.

Among the patients, aged 18 to 65, hyperthyroidism was newly diagnosed and had lasted under 2 months. Pregnant or lactating patients were excluded, as were those with uncontrolled infection or other autoimmune disease. This rearrangement joins TRBV30 to TRBJ2-3, with TRBD2 identical over 8 bases. The source is a woman aged 40 to 49 with Graves' hyperthyroidism. The sample comprised blood. In DNA form, the CDR3 reads TGTGCCTGGTCCGGGACTAGGGGGTCGACGCAGTATTTT. Translating it yields CAWSGTRGSTQYF.